The entry that follows covers one T cell receptor beta chain sequence. The PCR was carried out with 60 Vbeta primers and 13 Jbeta primers. Generated by immunoSEQ multiplex PCR, the TCRdb table keeps only in-frame clones and is missing some. The repertoire has more than 95,000 clones, about four fifths of them found once; the top ten carry roughly 1.2%. The V end lost 4 bases, the J end lost 5 bases, and 8 bases lay between the germline ends. In germline, CDR1 is SQVTM, CDR2 ANQGSEA. The CDR3 extends over 11 amino acids. The sample is drawn from a study of cytomegalovirus exposure and HLA in healthy donors.

The clonotype was recovered from a man under 40 in good health and CMV-seronegative. The sequenced sample was PBMCs. The chain uses TRBV29-1 and TRBJ1-1; D call uncertain. CDR3 DNA sequence: TGCAGCGTTGTTACCGGGACTGAAGCTTTCTTT. Protein: CSVVTGTEAFF. The full variable domain, in which reference TRBV29-1 and TRBJ1-1 provide the parts outside the CDR3, is SAVISQKPSRDICQRGTSLTIQCQVDSQVTMMFWYRQQPGQSLTLIATANQGSEATYESGFVIDKFPISRPNLTFSTLTVSNMSPEDSSIYLCSVVTGTEAFFGQGTRLTVV.